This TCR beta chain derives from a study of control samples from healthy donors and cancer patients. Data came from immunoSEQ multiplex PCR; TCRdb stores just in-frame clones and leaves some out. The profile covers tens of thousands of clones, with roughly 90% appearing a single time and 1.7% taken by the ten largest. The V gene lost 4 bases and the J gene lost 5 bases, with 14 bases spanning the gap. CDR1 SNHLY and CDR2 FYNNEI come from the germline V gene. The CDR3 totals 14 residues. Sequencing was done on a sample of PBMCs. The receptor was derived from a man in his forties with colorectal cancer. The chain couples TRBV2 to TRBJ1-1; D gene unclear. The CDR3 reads CASSADSVGTEAFF. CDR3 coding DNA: TGTGCCAGCAGTGCAGACTCGGTCGGAACTGAAGCTTTCTTT.